This T cell receptor (beta chain) appears in the sequencing data of a study of T cell responses to AZD1222 COVID-19 vaccine. The repertoire was sequenced with immunoSEQ multiplex PCR; TCRdb's copy has only in-frame clones and lacks some. The sample shows over 110,000 clones, about nine tenths of them seen only once. A single count supports this clone. The CDR3 contains 14 residues. V lost 5 bases, J lost 3 bases, and 12 bases lay in between. Germline values: CDR1 SGHAT, CDR2 FQNNGV. The rearrangement joins TRBV11-2 to TRBJ2-3; the D gene is possibly TRBD1 (6 bases). This clonotype was sampled from an adult who received the AZD1222 COVID-19 vaccine. The sequenced sample was peripheral blood, obtained 28 days after the second AZD1222 dose. CDR3 loop: CASSPQGTTDTQYF. DNA for the CDR3: TGTGCCAGCAGCCCACAGGGTACGACAGATACGCAGTATTTT.